Sequencing of this T cell receptor beta chain was carried out in a study of blood T cell repertoires in COVID-19. Profiled with immunoSEQ multiplex PCR; TCRdb holds only in-frame clones, not every one. Found here are over 90,000 clones, about nine tenths of them singletons; the top ten hold approximately 1.9%. From germline, CDR1 is MDHEN and CDR2 SYDVKM. The V gene end was trimmed by 1 base and the J gene end by 7 bases; junction bases not matched to a gene: 5. The CDR3 totals 14 residues. Sample: peripheral blood. The V and J genes are TRBV28 and TRBJ1-2; 8 bases are shared with TRBD1. The receptor comes from a woman aged 50 to 60 with COVID-19, enrolled during active disease. CDR3 amino acids: CASSLSLTGAGYTF. The CDR3 bases are TGTGCCAGCAGTTTATCCCTGACAGGGGCTGGCTACACCTTC.